This TCR beta chain is from a study of vaccination and CD4 T cells after COVID-19. At the level of the study: Samples taken post-COVID came a median around 100 days after diagnosis, ranging from 35 to 161. Control cultures received a CEFX pool, an HIV-1 Nef pool, or no peptide.

Described treatment: roughly 11-day PBMC culture with coronavirus spike peptide pools or control peptides (ViraFEST assay). Gathering of the CD4+ T cells, from the unexposed donor, took place before the COVID-19 pandemic (2011-2018). A word on this clonotype: What it binds is unknown.

An Oncomine TCR Beta short-read assay was used to sequence the DNA from cultured CD4+ T cells. MiXCR, applied by TCRdb to the PCR reads, yields one record per CDR3 protein. The sample contains almost 7,500 distinct CDR3 sequences, approximately 37% of which appear only once. Germline V gene data show CDR1 as SNHLY and CDR2 as FYNNEI. The ends lost 8 bases at V and 0 bases at J; junction bases unmatched: 7. CDR3 length: 15 residues. Sequenced: CD4+ T cells from blood, cultured in vitro. This rearrangement joins TRBV2 to TRBJ2-3, with 8 nucleotides matching TRBD2. The receptor's source is a human donor in good health. The CDR3 here is CASLSGTRSTDTQYF. The CDR3 nucleotides read TGTGCCAGCCTCTCCGGGACTAGGAGCACAGATACGCAGTATTTT.